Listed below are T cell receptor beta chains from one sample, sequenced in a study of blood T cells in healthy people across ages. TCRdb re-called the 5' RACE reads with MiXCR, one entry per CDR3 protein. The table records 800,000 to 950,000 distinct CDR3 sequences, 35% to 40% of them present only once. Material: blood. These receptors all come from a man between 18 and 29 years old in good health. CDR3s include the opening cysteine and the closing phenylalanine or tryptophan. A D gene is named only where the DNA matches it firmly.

CDR3 protein: CASSQARTGSTQYF; J gene: TRBJ2-3; V gene: TRBV4-1; D gene: TRBD1
CDR3 protein: CSARRGFEGYTF; J gene: TRBJ1-2; V gene: TRBV20-1; D gene: NA
CDR3 protein: CASSTSGTESYEQYF; J gene: TRBJ2-7; V gene: TRBV7-2; D gene: TRBD1
CDR3 protein: CASREQGVNEQFF; J gene: TRBJ2-1; V gene: TRBV25-1; D gene: TRBD1
CDR3 protein: CAIRGDRDPYEQYF; J gene: TRBJ2-7; V gene: TRBV10-3; D gene: TRBD1
CDR3 protein: CASSLSPNYEQYF; J gene: TRBJ2-7; V gene: TRBV5-1; D gene: NA
CDR3 protein: CASGDSEKAYTF; J gene: TRBJ1-2; V gene: TRBV6-1; D gene: TRBD1
CDR3 protein: CASSPPAGSSYNEQFF; J gene: TRBJ2-1; V gene: TRBV12-3/TRBV12-4; D gene: NA
CDR3 protein: CATSDTGGEAFF; J gene: TRBJ1-1; V gene: TRBV24-1; D gene: NA
CDR3 protein: CSANRGAPYNEQFF; J gene: TRBJ2-1; V gene: TRBV20-1; D gene: TRBD1
CDR3 protein: CASSQLAGGLYEQFF; J gene: TRBJ2-1; V gene: TRBV5-1; D gene: TRBD2
CDR3 protein: CASRDQGNTEAFF; J gene: TRBJ1-1; V gene: TRBV2; D gene: NA
CDR3 protein: CASSLTTGGPGNEQFF; J gene: TRBJ2-1; V gene: TRBV5-1; D gene: TRBD2
CDR3 protein: CASSFPGTFEKLFF; J gene: TRBJ1-4; V gene: TRBV7-9; D gene: NA
CDR3 protein: CASTPSGVGRSAKNIQYF; J gene: TRBJ2-4; V gene: TRBV11-2; D gene: NA
CDR3 protein: CASRYGSSPLHF; J gene: TRBJ1-6; V gene: TRBV4-3; D gene: NA
CDR3 protein: CASSLVTGANQPQHF; J gene: TRBJ1-5; V gene: TRBV5-1; D gene: TRBD1
CDR3 protein: CASSQEPTSSGNTIYF; J gene: TRBJ1-3; V gene: TRBV4-2; D gene: NA
CDR3 protein: CASSEYKGAYIDEQYF; J gene: TRBJ2-7; V gene: TRBV25-1; D gene: TRBD1
CDR3 protein: CASRNGALGNQPQHF; J gene: TRBJ1-5; V gene: TRBV2; D gene: NA
CDR3 protein: CASSFRGTEGRETQFF; J gene: TRBJ2-1; V gene: TRBV12-3/TRBV12-4; D gene: NA
CDR3 protein: CASSHSDIMNTEAFF; J gene: TRBJ1-1; V gene: TRBV4-1; D gene: NA
CDR3 protein: CASSPGGSPDTQYF; J gene: TRBJ2-3; V gene: TRBV11-2; D gene: TRBD1
CDR3 protein: CASSLEVGGNTEAFF; J gene: TRBJ1-1; V gene: TRBV7-2; D gene: NA
CDR3 protein: CASRKGGGTWSQETQYF; J gene: TRBJ2-5; V gene: TRBV2; D gene: TRBD2
CDR3 protein: CSARDLSQVTVEQYF; J gene: TRBJ2-5; V gene: TRBV20-1; D gene: NA
CDR3 protein: CAIKLLSYEQYF; J gene: TRBJ2-7; V gene: TRBV10-3; D gene: NA
CDR3 protein: CSARTGWQETQYF; J gene: TRBJ2-5; V gene: TRBV20-1; D gene: TRBD1
CDR3 protein: CASSYSFGEQYF; J gene: TRBJ2-7; V gene: TRBV6-2/TRBV6-3; D gene: NA
CDR3 protein: CASSPGQGAFEAFF; J gene: TRBJ1-1; V gene: TRBV5-1; D gene: TRBD1
CDR3 protein: CASSQERGTLLNEQFF; J gene: TRBJ2-1; V gene: TRBV4-2; D gene: NA